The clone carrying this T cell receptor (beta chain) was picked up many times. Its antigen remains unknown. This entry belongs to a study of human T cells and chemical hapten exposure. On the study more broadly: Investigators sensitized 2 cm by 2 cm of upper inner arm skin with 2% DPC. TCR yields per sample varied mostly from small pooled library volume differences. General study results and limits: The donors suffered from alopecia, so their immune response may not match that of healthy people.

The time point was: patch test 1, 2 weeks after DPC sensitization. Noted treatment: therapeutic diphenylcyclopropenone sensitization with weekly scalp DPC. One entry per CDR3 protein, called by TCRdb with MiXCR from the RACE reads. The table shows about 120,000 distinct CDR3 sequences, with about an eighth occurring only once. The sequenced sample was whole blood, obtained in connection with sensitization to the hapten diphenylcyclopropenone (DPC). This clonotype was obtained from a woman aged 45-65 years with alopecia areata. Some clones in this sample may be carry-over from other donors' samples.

CDR3 sequence: CASSSYQPQHF. The CDR3 region has the DNA TGTGCCAGCAGTTCATATCAGCCCCAGCATTTT. The chain links TRBV28 to TRBJ1-5; no definite D call. V shed 4 bases and J shed 5 bases, with 3 bases lying between them. The CDR3 extends over 11 amino acids. CDR1 and CDR2 (germline): MDHEN, SYDVKM.